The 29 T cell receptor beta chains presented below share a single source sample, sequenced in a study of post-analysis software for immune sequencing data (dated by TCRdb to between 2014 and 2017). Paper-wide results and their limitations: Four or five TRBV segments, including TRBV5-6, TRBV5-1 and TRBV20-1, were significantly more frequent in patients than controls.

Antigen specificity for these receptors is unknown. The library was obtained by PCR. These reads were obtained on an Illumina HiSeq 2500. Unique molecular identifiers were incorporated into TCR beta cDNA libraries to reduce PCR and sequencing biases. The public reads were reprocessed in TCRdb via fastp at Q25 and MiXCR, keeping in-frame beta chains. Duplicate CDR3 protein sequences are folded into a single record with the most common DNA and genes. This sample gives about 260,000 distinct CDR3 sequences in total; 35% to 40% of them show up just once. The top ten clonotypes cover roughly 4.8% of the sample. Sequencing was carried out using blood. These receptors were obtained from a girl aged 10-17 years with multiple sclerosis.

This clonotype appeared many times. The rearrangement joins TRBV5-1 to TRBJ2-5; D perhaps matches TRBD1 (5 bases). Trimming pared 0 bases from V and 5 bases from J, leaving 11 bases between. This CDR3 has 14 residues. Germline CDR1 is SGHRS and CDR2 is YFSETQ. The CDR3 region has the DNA TGCGCCAGCAGCTTGGGGGGCAGGGTCGAGACCCAGTACTTC. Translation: CASSLGGRVETQYF.

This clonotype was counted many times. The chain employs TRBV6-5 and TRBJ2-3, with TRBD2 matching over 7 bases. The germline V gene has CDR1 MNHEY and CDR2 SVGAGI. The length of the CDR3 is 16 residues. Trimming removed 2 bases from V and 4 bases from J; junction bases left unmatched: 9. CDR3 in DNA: TGTGCCAGCAGTTACACGGTAGCGGGCTCGGCAGATACGCAGTATTTT. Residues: CASSYTVAGSADTQYF.

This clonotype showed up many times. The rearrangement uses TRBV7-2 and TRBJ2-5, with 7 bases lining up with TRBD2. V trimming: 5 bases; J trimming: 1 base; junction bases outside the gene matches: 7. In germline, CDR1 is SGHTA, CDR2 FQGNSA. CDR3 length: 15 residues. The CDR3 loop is CASSPRLAPQETQYF. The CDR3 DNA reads TGTGCCAGCAGCCCAAGACTAGCTCCCCAAGAGACCCAGTACTTC.

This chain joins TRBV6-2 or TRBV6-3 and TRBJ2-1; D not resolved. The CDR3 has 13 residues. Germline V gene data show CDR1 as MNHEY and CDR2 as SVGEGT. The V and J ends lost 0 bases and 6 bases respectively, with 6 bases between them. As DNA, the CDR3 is TGTGCCAGCAGTTACTCGCGCCTCAATGAGCAGTTCTTC. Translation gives CASSYSRLNEQFF.

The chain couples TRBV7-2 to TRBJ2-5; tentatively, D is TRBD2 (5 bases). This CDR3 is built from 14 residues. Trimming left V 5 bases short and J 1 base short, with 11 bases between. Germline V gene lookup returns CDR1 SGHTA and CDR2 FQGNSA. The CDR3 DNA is TGTGCCAGCAGCCCAAGTCTAGCCCAAGAGACCCAGTACTTC. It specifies CASSPSLAQETQYF.

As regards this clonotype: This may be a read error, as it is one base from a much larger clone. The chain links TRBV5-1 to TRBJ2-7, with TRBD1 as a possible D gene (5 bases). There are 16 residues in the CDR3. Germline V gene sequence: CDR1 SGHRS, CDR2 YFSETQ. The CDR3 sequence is CVSQTGPRHRRYEQYF. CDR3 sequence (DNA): TGCGTCAGCCAAACCGGGCCCCGGCACAGGCGATACGAGCAGTACTTC.

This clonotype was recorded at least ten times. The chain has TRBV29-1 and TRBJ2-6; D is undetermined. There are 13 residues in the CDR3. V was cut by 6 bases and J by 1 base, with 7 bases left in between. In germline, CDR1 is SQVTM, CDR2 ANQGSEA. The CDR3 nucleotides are TGCAGCGTCCAGTCATCTGGGGCCAACGTCCTGACTTTC. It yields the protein CSVQSSGANVLTF.

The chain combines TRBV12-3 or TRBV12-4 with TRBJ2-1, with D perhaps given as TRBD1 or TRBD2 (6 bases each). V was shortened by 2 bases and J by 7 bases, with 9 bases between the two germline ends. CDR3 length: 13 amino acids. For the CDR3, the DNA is TGTGCCAGCAGTTTAACAGGGAGGAATGAGCAGTTCTTC. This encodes CASSLTGRNEQFF.

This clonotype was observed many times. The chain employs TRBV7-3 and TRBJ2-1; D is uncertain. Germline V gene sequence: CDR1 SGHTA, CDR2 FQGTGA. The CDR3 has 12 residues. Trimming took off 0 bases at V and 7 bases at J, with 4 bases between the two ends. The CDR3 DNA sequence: TGTGCCAGCAGCTTAACCGGGAATGAGCAGTTCTTC. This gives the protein CASSLTGNEQFF. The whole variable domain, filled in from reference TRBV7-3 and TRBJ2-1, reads GAGVSQTPSNKVTEKGKYVELRCDPISGHTALYWYRQSLGQGPEFLIYFQGTGAADDSGLPNDRFFAVRPEGSVSTLKIQRTERGDSAVYLCASSLTGNEQFFGPGTRLTVL.

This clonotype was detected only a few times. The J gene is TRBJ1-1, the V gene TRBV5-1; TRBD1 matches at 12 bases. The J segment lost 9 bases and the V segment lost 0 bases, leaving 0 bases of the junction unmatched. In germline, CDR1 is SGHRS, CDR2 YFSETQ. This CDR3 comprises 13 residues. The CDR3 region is CASSLGDRGQAFF. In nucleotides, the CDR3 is TGCGCCAGCAGCTTGGGGGACAGGGGGCAAGCTTTCTTT.

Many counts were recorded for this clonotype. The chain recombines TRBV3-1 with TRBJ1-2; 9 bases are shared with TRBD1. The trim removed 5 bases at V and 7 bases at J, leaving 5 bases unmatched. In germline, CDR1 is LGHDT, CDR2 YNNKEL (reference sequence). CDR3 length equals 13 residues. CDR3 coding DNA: TGTGCCAGCAGCTGGACAGGGGCCGGTGGCTACACCTTC. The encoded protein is CASSWTGAGGYTF.

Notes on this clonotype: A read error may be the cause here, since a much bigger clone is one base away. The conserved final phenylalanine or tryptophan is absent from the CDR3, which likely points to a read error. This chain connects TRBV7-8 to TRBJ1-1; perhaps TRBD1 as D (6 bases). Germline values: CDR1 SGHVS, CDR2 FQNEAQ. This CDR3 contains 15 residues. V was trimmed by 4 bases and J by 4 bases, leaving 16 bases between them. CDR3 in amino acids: CASSSVGARGTEAFY. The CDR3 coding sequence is TGTGCCAGCAGCTCCGTGGGGGCGCGGGGCACTGAAGCTTTCTAT.

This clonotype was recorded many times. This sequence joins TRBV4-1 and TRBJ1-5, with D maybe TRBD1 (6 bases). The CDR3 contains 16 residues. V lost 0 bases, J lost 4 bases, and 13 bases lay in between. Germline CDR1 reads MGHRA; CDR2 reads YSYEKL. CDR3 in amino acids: CASSQERTGWNQPQHF. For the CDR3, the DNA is TGCGCCAGCAGCCAAGAAAGAACAGGGTGGAATCAGCCCCAGCATTTT.

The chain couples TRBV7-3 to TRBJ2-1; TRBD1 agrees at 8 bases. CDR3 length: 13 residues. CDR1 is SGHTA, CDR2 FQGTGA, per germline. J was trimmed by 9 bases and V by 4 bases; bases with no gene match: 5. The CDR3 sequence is CASSSGGRPEQFF. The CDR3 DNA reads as TGTGCCAGCAGCTCAGGGGGCAGGCCTGAGCAGTTCTTC.

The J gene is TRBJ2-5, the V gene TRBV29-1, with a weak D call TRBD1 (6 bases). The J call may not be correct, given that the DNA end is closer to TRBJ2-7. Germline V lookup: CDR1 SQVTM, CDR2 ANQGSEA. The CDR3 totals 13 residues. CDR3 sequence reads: CSVEEGAGNEQYF. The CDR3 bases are TGCAGCGTTGAAGAGGGGGCAGGGAACGAGCAGTACTTC.

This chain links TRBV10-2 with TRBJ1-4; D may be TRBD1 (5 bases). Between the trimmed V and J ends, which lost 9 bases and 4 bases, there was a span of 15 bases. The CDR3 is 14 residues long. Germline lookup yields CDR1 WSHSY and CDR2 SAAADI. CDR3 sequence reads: CASLPGRINEKLFF. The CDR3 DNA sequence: TGCGCCAGTCTTCCGGGACGGATTAATGAAAAACTGTTTTTT.

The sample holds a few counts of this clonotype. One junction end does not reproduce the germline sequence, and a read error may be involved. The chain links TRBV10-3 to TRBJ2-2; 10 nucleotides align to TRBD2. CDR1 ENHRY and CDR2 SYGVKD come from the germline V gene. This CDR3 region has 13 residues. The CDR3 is CAIRGLATGERFF. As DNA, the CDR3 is TGTGCCATCAGGGGACTAGCGACCGGGGAGCGGTTTTTT.

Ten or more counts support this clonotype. CDR3 in amino acids: CATSRAGTSGPNEQFF. CDR3 nucleotide sequence: TGTGCCACCAGCAGAGCCGGGACTAGCGGACCCAATGAGCAGTTCTTC. The chain combines TRBV15 with TRBJ2-1, with 11 positions matching TRBD2. From germline, CDR1 is LNHNV and CDR2 YYDKDF (reference sequence). V shed 1 base, J shed 6 bases, and the junction held 5 bases outside the gene matches. This CDR3 region has 16 residues.

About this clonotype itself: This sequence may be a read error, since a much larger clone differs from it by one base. CDR3 DNA sequence: TGCAGCGTTGTGGGTGCTAGCGGGTACTACAATGAGCAGTACTTC. It is translated as CSVVGASGYYNEQYF. The rearrangement links TRBV29-1 to TRBJ2-1; 8 bases align to TRBD2. The better agreement between TRBJ2-7 and the DNA end casts doubt on the J call. CDR3 size: 15 residues. From germline, CDR1 is SQVTM and CDR2 ANQGSEA.

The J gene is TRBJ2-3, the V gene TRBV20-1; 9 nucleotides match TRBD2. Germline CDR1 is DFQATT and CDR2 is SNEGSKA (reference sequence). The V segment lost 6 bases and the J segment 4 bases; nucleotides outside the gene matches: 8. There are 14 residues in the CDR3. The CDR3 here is CSALSGRVSDTQYF. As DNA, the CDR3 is TGCAGTGCCCTTAGCGGGAGAGTATCAGATACGCAGTATTTT.

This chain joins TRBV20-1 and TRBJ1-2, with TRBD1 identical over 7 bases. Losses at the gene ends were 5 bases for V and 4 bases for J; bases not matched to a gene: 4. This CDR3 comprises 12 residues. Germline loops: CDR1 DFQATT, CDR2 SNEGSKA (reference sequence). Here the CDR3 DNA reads TGCAGTGCTTATCGGGACAGCTATGGCTACACCTTC. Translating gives CSAYRDSYGYTF.

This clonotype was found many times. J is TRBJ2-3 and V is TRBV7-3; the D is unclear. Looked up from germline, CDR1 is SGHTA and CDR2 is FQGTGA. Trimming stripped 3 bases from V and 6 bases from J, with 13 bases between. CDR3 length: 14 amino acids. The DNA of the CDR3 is TGTGCCAGCAGCTTGGGCCTTACCCCGGATACGCAGTATTTT. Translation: CASSLGLTPDTQYF.

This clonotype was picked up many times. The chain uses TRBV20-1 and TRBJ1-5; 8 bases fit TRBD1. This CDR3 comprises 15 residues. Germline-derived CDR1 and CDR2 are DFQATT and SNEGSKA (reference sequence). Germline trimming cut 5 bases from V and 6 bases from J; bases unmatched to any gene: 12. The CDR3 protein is CSAVAGEDRAQPQHF. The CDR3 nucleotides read TGCAGTGCTGTTGCCGGGGAGGACAGGGCTCAGCCCCAGCATTTT.

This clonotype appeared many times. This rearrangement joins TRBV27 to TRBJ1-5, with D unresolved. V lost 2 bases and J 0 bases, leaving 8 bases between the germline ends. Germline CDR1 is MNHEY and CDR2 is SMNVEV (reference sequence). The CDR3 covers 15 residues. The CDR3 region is CASSLASTSNQPQHF. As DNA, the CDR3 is TGTGCCAGCAGTTTAGCGTCAACTAGCAATCAGCCCCAGCATTTT.

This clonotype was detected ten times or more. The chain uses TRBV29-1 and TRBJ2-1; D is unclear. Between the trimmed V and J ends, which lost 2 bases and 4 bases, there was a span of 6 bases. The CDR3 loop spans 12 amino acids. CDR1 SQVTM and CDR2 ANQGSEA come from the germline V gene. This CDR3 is CSVELGYNEQFF. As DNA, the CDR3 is TGCAGCGTTGAACTAGGGTACAATGAGCAGTTCTTC.

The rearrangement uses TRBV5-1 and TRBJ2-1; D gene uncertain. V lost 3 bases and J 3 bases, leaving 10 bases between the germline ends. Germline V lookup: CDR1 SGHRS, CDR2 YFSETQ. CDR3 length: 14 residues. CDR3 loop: CASSWSGGYNEQFF. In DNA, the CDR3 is TGCGCCAGCAGCTGGAGTGGCGGCTACAATGAGCAGTTCTTC.

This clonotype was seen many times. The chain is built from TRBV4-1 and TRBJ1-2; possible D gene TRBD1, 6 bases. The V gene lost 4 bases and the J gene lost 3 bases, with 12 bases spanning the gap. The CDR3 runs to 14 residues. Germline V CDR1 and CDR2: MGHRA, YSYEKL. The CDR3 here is CASSLPGTYYGYTF. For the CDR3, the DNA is TGCGCCAGCAGCCTTCCGGGGACATACTATGGCTACACCTTC.

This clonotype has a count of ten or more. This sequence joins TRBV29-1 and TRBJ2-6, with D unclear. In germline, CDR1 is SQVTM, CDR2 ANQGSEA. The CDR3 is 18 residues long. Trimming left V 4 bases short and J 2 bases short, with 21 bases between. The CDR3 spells CSVVTLQSPKTGANVLTF. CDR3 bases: TGCAGCGTTGTGACACTTCAATCACCTAAAACTGGGGCCAACGTCCTGACTTTC.

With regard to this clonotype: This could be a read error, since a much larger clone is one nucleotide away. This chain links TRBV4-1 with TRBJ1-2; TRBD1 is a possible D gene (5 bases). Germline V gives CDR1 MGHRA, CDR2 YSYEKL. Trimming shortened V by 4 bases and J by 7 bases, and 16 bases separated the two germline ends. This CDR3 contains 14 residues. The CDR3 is CASSPVGQGGGYTF. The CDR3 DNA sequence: TGCGCCAGCAGCCCAGTGGGTCAGGGCGGTGGCTACACCTTC.